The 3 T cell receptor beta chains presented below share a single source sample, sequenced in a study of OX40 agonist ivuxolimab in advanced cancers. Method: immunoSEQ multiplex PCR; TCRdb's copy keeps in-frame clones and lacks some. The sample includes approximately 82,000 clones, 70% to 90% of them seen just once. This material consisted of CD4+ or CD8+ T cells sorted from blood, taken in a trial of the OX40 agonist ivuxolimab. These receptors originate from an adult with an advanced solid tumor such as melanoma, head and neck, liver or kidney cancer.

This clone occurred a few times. The CDR3 coding sequence is TGTGCCAGCAGCTTAGGGGGACAGGGTAGCGAGACCCAGTACTTC. Its translation: CASSLGGQGSETQYF. The chain couples TRBV11-2 to TRBJ2-5; TRBD1 matches 9 bases. The CDR3 is 15 residues long. The germline V gene encodes CDR1 SGHAT and CDR2 FQNNGV. Trimming at V came to 1 base and at J to 5 bases, leaving 5 bases not matched to a gene.

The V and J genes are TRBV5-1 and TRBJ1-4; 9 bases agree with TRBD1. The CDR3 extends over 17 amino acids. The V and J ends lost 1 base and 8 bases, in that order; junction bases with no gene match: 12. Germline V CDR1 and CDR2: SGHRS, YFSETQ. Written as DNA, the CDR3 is TGCGCCAGCAGCTTGACACTTTCACAGGGGGCGCGAGAAAAACTGTTTTTT. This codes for CASSLTLSQGAREKLFF. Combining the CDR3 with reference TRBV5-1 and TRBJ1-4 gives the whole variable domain KAGVTQTPRYLIKTRGQQVTLSCSPISGHRSVSWYQQTPGQGLQFLFEYFSETQRNKGNFPGRFSGRQFSNSRSEMNVSTLELGDSALYLCASSLTLSQGAREKLFFGSGTQLSVL.

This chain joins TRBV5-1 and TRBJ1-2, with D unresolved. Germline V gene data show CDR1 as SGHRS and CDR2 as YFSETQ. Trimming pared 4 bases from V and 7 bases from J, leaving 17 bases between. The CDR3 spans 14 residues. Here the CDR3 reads CASSPGQSVSGYTF. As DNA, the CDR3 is TGCGCCAGCAGCCCCGGGCAGTCGGTCTCTGGCTACACCTTC.